This entry concerns a single T cell receptor beta chain. The data were taken from a study of blood T cell repertoires in COVID-19. Across the study: The United States, Italy and Spain provided the acute and convalescent COVID-19 samples. Sources were T cells, B-cell-depleted T cells, or PBMCs; the material itself was cDNA or gDNA.

Per the study methods: Amplification with reference gene primers provided the estimates of nucleated cell counts. Assay used: immunoSEQ multiplex PCR; TCRdb lists only in-frame clones, some missing. The V and J calls and clone size come from that table; D and trimming were worked out from the DNA. This sample carries hundreds of thousands of clones, around 83% of them seen once, and the ten largest clones take about 8.9%. The CDR3 contains 13 residues. Trimming shortened V by 2 bases and J by 8 bases, and 7 bases separated the two germline ends. This receptor was taken from a man older than 75 with acute or convalescent COVID-19. This chain connects TRBV12-3 or TRBV12-4 to TRBJ1-6; D uncertain. Sequenced: peripheral blood. The CDR3, as DNA: TGTGCCAGCAGTTTATTTGAGGATTCACCCCTCCACTTT. Protein: CASSLFEDSPLHF.